A selection of T cell receptor beta chains follows, all from one sample in a study of identical twins. MiXCR, run by TCRdb on the 5' RACE reads, gives a single entry per CDR3 protein. The sample consists of a few hundred thousand distinct CDR3 sequences, about an eighth of them appearing once. These data also formed part of another study, on yellow fever vaccine responses in identical twins.

The sequenced sample was memory (CD45RO+) T cells sorted from blood. These receptors all stem from a woman aged 18-29 years in good health. The CDR3 runs from the conserved cysteine through the conserved F or W. Each record gives: clone size, J gene, V gene, D gene, CDR3 DNA, CDR3 protein. A D gene is named only where the DNA matches it firmly. Some rows mark clone size as missing; the rest say once, few, many or name a class of expanded clone.

abundance: NA; j_gene: TRBJ2-7; v_gene: TRBV7-2; d_gene: TRBD2; CDR3nt: TGTGCCAGCAGCTTAGGATCTAGCGGTGCCTACGAGCAGTACTTC; CDR3aa: CASSLGSSGAYEQYF
abundance: NA; j_gene: TRBJ2-1; v_gene: TRBV20-1; d_gene: TRBD2; CDR3nt: TGCAGTGCTAGACCGATTTTAGACGGCGGGAGTCCCTACAATGAGCAGTTCTTC; CDR3aa: CSARPILDGGSPYNEQFF
abundance: NA; j_gene: TRBJ2-5; v_gene: TRBV7-2; d_gene: TRBD2; CDR3nt: TGTGCCAGCAGCTTAGCTAGCGGGGGGGCGCGGGAGACCCAGTACTTC; CDR3aa: CASSLASGGARETQYF
abundance: NA; j_gene: TRBJ2-2; v_gene: TRBV11-3; d_gene: NA; CDR3nt: TGTGCCAGCAGCTTAGACTTCCCAGGGGCCGGGGAGCTGTTTTTT; CDR3aa: CASSLDFPGAGELFF
abundance: NA; j_gene: TRBJ2-1; v_gene: TRBV11-1; d_gene: TRBD2; CDR3nt: TGTGCCAGCAGCTCCCCGGGACTAGCGGGGGGCCACCATGAGCAGTTCTTC; CDR3aa: CASSSPGLAGGHHEQFF
abundance: NA; j_gene: TRBJ2-1; v_gene: TRBV19; d_gene: TRBD1; CDR3nt: TGTGCCAGTAAGGGGACAGGGGAGGTCAATGAGCAGTTCTTC; CDR3aa: CASKGTGEVNEQFF
abundance: many; j_gene: TRBJ1-5; v_gene: TRBV29-1; d_gene: NA; CDR3nt: TGCAGCGTCACCTCAGGGTCAGCTACTCAGCCCCAGCATTTT; CDR3aa: CSVTSGSATQPQHF
abundance: NA; j_gene: TRBJ2-1; v_gene: TRBV4-3; d_gene: TRBD2; CDR3nt: TGCGCCAGCAGCCAAGATGACCTAGCGGGAGTCCAGTTCTTC; CDR3aa: CASSQDDLAGVQFF
abundance: few; j_gene: TRBJ2-1; v_gene: TRBV11-2; d_gene: TRBD2; CDR3nt: TGTGCCAGCAGCTCCCGTGGTAGCGGGGAGGGAGGCTCCTACAATGAGCAGTTCTTC; CDR3aa: CASSSRGSGEGGSYNEQFF
abundance: NA; j_gene: TRBJ2-3; v_gene: TRBV20-1; d_gene: NA; CDR3nt: TGCAGTGCCCGAGACCCACTCCGCACAGATACGCAGTATTTT; CDR3aa: CSARDPLRTDTQYF
abundance: once; j_gene: TRBJ2-7; v_gene: TRBV10-2; d_gene: TRBD2; CDR3nt: TGCGCCAGCAGTGAGGGGCGGGGGTTGGGTAACGAGCAGTACTTC; CDR3aa: CASSEGRGLGNEQYF
abundance: few; j_gene: TRBJ2-3; v_gene: TRBV9; d_gene: TRBD2; CDR3nt: TGTGCCAGCAGCGTAGGACTAGCGGGGGGCACAGATACGCAGTATTTT; CDR3aa: CASSVGLAGGTDTQYF
abundance: many; j_gene: TRBJ2-1; v_gene: TRBV5-1; d_gene: TRBD1; CDR3nt: TGCGCCAGCAGCCCGGGACAGGGTAGGGTTGAGCAGTTCTTC; CDR3aa: CASSPGQGRVEQFF
abundance: many; j_gene: TRBJ1-1; v_gene: TRBV7-2; d_gene: TRBD1; CDR3nt: TGTGCCAGCAGCTCCCAGACAGGGGGCGGTCACACTGAAGCTTTCTTT; CDR3aa: CASSSQTGGGHTEAFF
abundance: many; j_gene: TRBJ2-5; v_gene: TRBV7-3; d_gene: NA; CDR3nt: TGTGCCAGCAGCTTTTCTCCGGGGACCCAGTACTTC; CDR3aa: CASSFSPGTQYF
abundance: many; j_gene: TRBJ2-7; v_gene: TRBV7-9; d_gene: NA; CDR3nt: TGTGCCAGCAGCCGGGGAGAGGTCGAGCAGTACTTC; CDR3aa: CASSRGEVEQYF